This record covers a single TCR beta chain. This clonotype occurred a few times. Which antigen it targets is not known. No much larger clonotype is one base removed from it; base qualities were not supplied. Including the terminal cysteine and phenylalanine, the CDR3 comprises 13 residues. Only the CDR3 part of the read is kept: 39 bases, read in frame from the first base. V is pared back by 9 bases and J by 7 bases, with 17 bases lying between the germline termini. Blood RNA was extracted from unsorted whole blood using TRIzol reagent, and germline DNA was obtained with the DNeasy Blood & Tissue kit. Patients had chronic HBV infection and were treatment-naive at sampling. About 3.7 milliliters of peripheral blood were collected into K2EDTA tubes before surgery. Using a constant-region primer and ProtoScript II reverse transcriptase, TCRbeta-specific cDNA was reverse-transcribed from about 460 ng total RNA. TCRbeta libraries were built with three nested multiplex PCR rounds, a slightly modified ARM-PCR procedure. Each of the first two PCR rounds ran for about 10 cycles using multiplex TRBV1-TRBV30 forward primers together with a Cbeta reverse primer. A final 25-cycle PCR with Deep VentR polymerase added sample barcodes and Illumina adapters. Before sequencing, amplicons of 200-500 bp were gel-purified using a QIAquick gel extraction kit. An Illumina HiSeq 2500 was used to sequence the TCRbeta amplicons with 250-bp paired-end reads. The paper's data handling went like this. Trimmomatic v0.33 was used to quality-trim the reads, and FLASH v1.2.11 was used to merge paired reads so that full CDR3 sequences could be recovered. MiGEC v1.2.1b assigned V, D and J germline segments to the rearranged TCRbeta sequences. Clonotype statistics, along with Shannon-Wiener diversity indices, were calculated using VDJtools v1.0.0. Except for diversity analysis, only the 250 most abundant clonotypes of each sample were used in subsequent analyses to reduce sampling bias. The public reads were quality trimmed at Q25 with fastp and then assembled into clones with MiXCR by TCRdb, keeping productive beta chains. Every CDR3 protein is listed once, alongside the most common genes and DNA of its rows. V and J calls and clone size were set by TCRdb, not the authors. This sample has hundreds of thousands of distinct CDR3 sequences in its table, and 50% to 60% of those were observed once. The top ten clonotypes cover more than 15% of the sample.

This sample is drawn from a study of tumor-infiltrating lymphocytes in primary liver carcinoma (dated by TCRdb to the late 2010s). In the study overall: Between November 2015 and 2016, a few patients in China with histopathologically diagnosed primary liver carcinoma had surgical resection. Each sample produced about 3.5 to 8 million productive TCRbeta reads, and read depth showed no significant difference between tissue types. The tumors of the five patients were staged as T1-T3 N0M0, with maximum diameters ranging from roughly 4 to 10 cm. High reproducibility was observed for the technical replicate repertoires, with mean shared-clone rates around 0.9 and correlation coefficients above 0.98. A total of 35 specimens from 5 patients underwent TCRbeta repertoire sequencing, comprising 25 tumor regions, 5 adjacent noncancerous liver tissues and 5 peripheral blood samples. TCRbeta repertoire sequencing, expression microarrays and whole-exome sequencing were combined in the study across five regions of each liver tumor, with adjacent normal tissue and blood also included. Of the five patients, three men and two women aged 30 to 69 years, four had hepatocellular carcinoma and one had combined HCC and intrahepatic cholangiocarcinoma. The investigation overall reported the following: Since the samples were bulk and unsorted, there was no way to compare CD4+ and CD8+ T cell repertoires. A significantly larger repertoire fraction was made up by the top 250 clones in tumors than in blood (p = 0.039). Only the TCR beta chain was sequenced, which likely underestimates true repertoire diversity because unpaired alpha chains were not captured. Repertoire overlap was found to be higher between tumor regions (mean around 36%) than between tumor-adjacent (roughly 17%) or tumor-blood (about 15%) pairs, consistent with antigen-driven expansion. With just a few patients in the study, the authors point out that the findings should be validated in a larger study.

This receptor was taken from a woman aged 25-40 years with primary liver carcinoma and hepatitis B virus infection. Material for sequencing was peripheral blood. Recombination joined TRBV12-3 or TRBV12-4 with TRBJ2-3; matching of 6 bases hints at TRBD2 as the D gene. The DNA sequence is TGTGCCAGTACGCCTAGCGACGCAAATACGCAGTATTTT. This translates into CASTPSDANTQYF.